The rows below give T cell receptor beta chains drawn from one sample of a study of blood T cell repertoires in COVID-19. Profiling relied on immunoSEQ multiplex PCR, and the TCRdb table lists in-frame clones only, not all of them. The sample shows fewer than 200,000 clones, about nine tenths of them seen only once. The sample comprised peripheral blood. The receptor source for this set is a woman aged 45-65 years with acute or convalescent COVID-19. CDR3s include the opening cysteine and the closing phenylalanine or tryptophan. The D gene is left open where the match is weak. Rows give clone size only sometimes, using once, few, many, or a class for an expanded clone.

J gene	V gene	D gene	clone size	CDR3 DNA	CDR3 protein
TRBJ1-2	TRBV7-2	TRBD1	NA	TGTGCCAGCAGCTTAGGGACAGGGGGGGGCTATGGCTACACCTTC	CASSLGTGGGYGYTF
TRBJ2-5	TRBV10-3	TRBD2	NA	TGTGCCATTGGGGTAGCGGGAGGGAAAGAGACCCAGTACTTC	CAIGVAGGKETQYF
TRBJ1-2	TRBV11-2	TRBD1	NA	TGTGCCAGCAGCTCCTCCGGGACAGTTAACTATGGCTACACCTTC	CASSSSGTVNYGYTF
TRBJ1-2	TRBV7-9	TRBD1	NA	TGTGCCAGCAGCTTACAGGGGGCGCGTGACTATGGCTACACCTTC	CASSLQGARDYGYTF
TRBJ2-2	TRBV4-1	TRBD1	NA	TGCGCCAGCAGCCCTACCGGACAGGGGGAGAACACCGGGGAGCTGTTTTTT	CASSPTGQGENTGELFF
TRBJ2-3	TRBV21-1	NA	NA	TGTGCCAGCAGCAAAGTCGGGGGGGACACAGATACGCAGTATTTT	CASSKVGGDTDTQYF
TRBJ2-2	TRBV5-8	TRBD2	NA	TGTGCCAGCAGCACACGACTAGCGGGAGGCTTTTCCGGGGAGCTGTTTTTT	CASSTRLAGGFSGELFF
TRBJ1-2	TRBV24-1	TRBD1	NA	TGTGCCACAAAGGACAGGGATAACTATGGCTACACCTTC	CATKDRDNYGYTF
TRBJ1-1	TRBV7-2	TRBD1	NA	TGTGCCAGCAGCGCGGGACAGGGGAACACTGAAGCTTTCTTT	CASSAGQGNTEAFF
TRBJ1-6	TRBV3-1/TRBV3-2	NA	NA	TGTGCCAGCAGCCCGTCATTTAGCAGGCCCACAGGTTCACCCCTCCACTTT	CASSPSFSRPTGSPLHF
TRBJ2-4	TRBV5-8	TRBD1	NA	TGTGCCAGCAGCTTGGATTTTAGGACAGGGGGTTGGGAAAACATTCAGTACTTC	CASSLDFRTGGWENIQYF
TRBJ2-1	TRBV21-1	NA	NA	TGTGCCAGCAGCAAAGGCCCTGAGGAGGGAATCTACAATGAGCAGTTCTTC	CASSKGPEEGIYNEQFF
TRBJ2-5	TRBV6-6	TRBD1	NA	TGTGCCAGCAGTTACCTGGGACAGGGGGGTTTGGAGACCCAGTACTTC	CASSYLGQGGLETQYF
TRBJ1-3	TRBV19	NA	NA	TGTGCCAGTAGCGTTACCGGGACGGGAGGAGGAAACACCATATATTTT	CASSVTGTGGGNTIYF
TRBJ2-5	TRBV9	TRBD2	NA	TGTGCCAGCAGCGTAGATTCGCTAGCGGGGGGGCCGGCAGAGACCCAGTACTTC	CASSVDSLAGGPAETQYF
TRBJ2-2	TRBV7-9	TRBD1	NA	TGTGCCAGCAGCTTGGGACAGGGGGCGTCCGGGGAGCTGTTTTTT	CASSLGQGASGELFF
TRBJ1-2	TRBV5-4	NA	once	TGTGCCAGCAGCTTGGATGCCTCCATCGGGGGCTATGGCTACACCTTC	CASSLDASIGGYGYTF
TRBJ2-7	TRBV7-8	TRBD2	NA	TGTGCCAGCAGCAGAGGGACTAGCGTCCACGAGCAGTACTTC	CASSRGTSVHEQYF
TRBJ2-7	TRBV6-2/TRBV6-3	TRBD2	NA	TGTGCCAGCAGTTTGCGGGGGGGCCTTGGCTACGAGCAGTACTTC	CASSLRGGLGYEQYF
TRBJ2-6	TRBV7-3	NA	NA	TGTGCCAGCAGCTTAGAGGGCGGACCTGGGGCCAACGTCCTGACTTTC	CASSLEGGPGANVLTF
TRBJ2-3	TRBV7-8	NA	NA	TGTGCCAGCAGCTCCGTCGGGCAGGGTGAAGCAGATACGCAGTATTTT	CASSSVGQGEADTQYF
TRBJ2-7	TRBV6-5	TRBD2	NA	TGTGCCAGCAGTCCCGGGGGACTAGGGGCCCACGAGCAGTACTTC	CASSPGGLGAHEQYF
TRBJ1-2	TRBV3-1/TRBV3-2	NA	NA	TGTGCCAGCAGCTTAAACTATGGCTACACCTTC	CASSLNYGYTF
TRBJ1-6	TRBV27	NA	NA	TGTGCCAGCAGTTTCCCAAATTCACCCCTCCACTTT	CASSFPNSPLHF
TRBJ2-4	TRBV10-2	TRBD1	NA	TGCGCCAGCATGGGACAGGGGACCAAAAACATTCAGTACTTC	CASMGQGTKNIQYF
TRBJ2-5	TRBV7-2	NA	NA	TGTGCCAGCAGCTTATCGGGGGAGACCCAGTACTTC	CASSLSGETQYF
TRBJ1-2	TRBV5-4	TRBD1	NA	TGTGCCAGCAGCTTTGTTAGAAGGGGGCCTAACTATGGCTACACCTTC	CASSFVRRGPNYGYTF
TRBJ1-4	TRBV7-2	NA	NA	TGTGCCAGCAGCTCCCTCCGGGAACCCAGGGGTAATGAAAAACTGTTTTTT	CASSSLREPRGNEKLFF
TRBJ1-1	TRBV11-2	TRBD1	NA	TGTGCCAGCAGCTTACCTCAGGGGGTTGAAGCTTTCTTT	CASSLPQGVEAFF
TRBJ1-1	TRBV21-1	NA	NA	TGTGCCAGCAGCAAAAGACCCGCCGAGGTGAACACTGAAGCTTTCTTT	CASSKRPAEVNTEAFF
TRBJ1-3	TRBV30	TRBD1	once	TGTGCCTGGGAAGGGGACAGGGGGCCTGGAAACACCATATATTTT	CAWEGDRGPGNTIYF
TRBJ1-2	TRBV5-8	NA	NA	TGTGCCAGCAGCTTGGATAGGGGGAACTATGGCTACACCTTC	CASSLDRGNYGYTF
TRBJ1-5	TRBV18	TRBD1	NA	TGTGCCAGCTCACAACGGACAGGGCCCCAGCATTTT	CASSQRTGPQHF
TRBJ1-1	TRBV27	NA	NA	TGTGCCAGCAGTTTATACGGGGTGGTCAGATCCACCATATATCTGAACACTGAAGCTTTCTTT	CASSLYGVVRSTIYLNTEAFF
TRBJ1-5	TRBV30	NA	NA	TGTGCCTGGAGTGGGCCTCTATCGGGTAGCAATCAGCCCCAGCATTTT	CAWSGPLSGSNQPQHF
TRBJ1-2	TRBV7-3	NA	NA	TGTGCCAGCAGCCCTCTCGCCGGGAGTGGCTACACCTTC	CASSPLAGSGYTF
TRBJ1-5	TRBV6-5	NA	NA	TGTGCCAGCAGGCCAGGGGTTCGACAGCCCCAGCATTTT	CASRPGVRQPQHF
TRBJ1-3	TRBV19	NA	few	TGTGCCAGTAGTAGCGGGGGAGATATGTACTCTGGAAACACCATATATTTT	CASSSGGDMYSGNTIYF
TRBJ1-4	TRBV7-8	NA	NA	TGTGCCAGCAGCTTAGGGGGGGGCGATGAAAAACTGTTTTTT	CASSLGGGDEKLFF
TRBJ2-7	TRBV5-6	TRBD2	NA	TGTGCCAGCAGCTTGGGCGGGGGGACATTCTACGAGCAGTACTTC	CASSLGGGTFYEQYF
TRBJ1-2	TRBV19	NA	NA	TGTGCCAGTAGCCGACAGGCGACCTATGGCTACACCTTC	CASSRQATYGYTF
TRBJ1-6	TRBV6-1	TRBD1	NA	TGTGCCAGCAGCTCCGGGACAGGGGTGAATTCACCCCTCCACTTT	CASSSGTGVNSPLHF
TRBJ2-1	TRBV7-2	TRBD2	once	TGTGCCAGCAGATTGGGACTAGCGGGGCGGAATGAGCAGTTCTTC	CASRLGLAGRNEQFF
TRBJ1-6	TRBV7-2	NA	NA	TGTGCCAGCAGCTTCGGAGCGAGTTCACCCCTCCACTTT	CASSFGASSPLHF
TRBJ2-3	TRBV10-3	NA	NA	TGTGCCGCCTCGGCGGTCCTACGGGCAGATACGCAGTATTTT	CAASAVLRADTQYF
TRBJ1-3	TRBV5-1	NA	NA	TGCGCCAGCAGCTCCCAATCCTCTGGAAACACCATATATTTT	CASSSQSSGNTIYF
TRBJ1-2	TRBV15	NA	NA	TGTGCCACCAGCGCCCGGGTCTCCAGGGAAGGCTACACCTTC	CATSARVSREGYTF
TRBJ2-3	TRBV7-2	TRBD2	once	TGTGCCAGCAGCCCCGGACTAGCGGGGGGGAGAGATACGCAGTATTTT	CASSPGLAGGRDTQYF
TRBJ1-1	TRBV6-5	TRBD1	NA	TGTGCCAGCAGCCGACAGGGGGCTAATGAAGCTTTCTTT	CASSRQGANEAFF
TRBJ2-1	TRBV5-1	TRBD2	NA	TGCGCCAGCAGCTTCCTCGGGACGGGTACTAGCGGGAGGGCCGGGAACTCCTACAATGAGCAGTTCTTC	CASSFLGTGTSGRAGNSYNEQFF
TRBJ1-1	TRBV7-3	NA	NA	TGTGCCAGCAGCTTAGGTAGAGTGAACACTGAAGCTTTCTTT	CASSLGRVNTEAFF
TRBJ1-6	TRBV14	NA	NA	TGTGCCAGCAGCCAAGTCGGACACGCACCCCTCCACTTT	CASSQVGHAPLHF
TRBJ1-4	TRBV7-8	TRBD1	NA	TGTGCCAGCAGCCGCACGAGACAGGGAGAGGAAAAACTGTTTTTT	CASSRTRQGEEKLFF
TRBJ1-6	TRBV7-2	TRBD1	NA	TGTGCCAGCAGCCCATGGGACAGGGGAGGTTCACCCCTCCACTTT	CASSPWDRGGSPLHF
TRBJ1-2	TRBV14	NA	NA	TGTGCCAGCAGCCCCGGGTTTGGCTACACCTTC	CASSPGFGYTF